The entry below describes one T cell receptor beta chain. CDR1 and CDR2 from the germline V gene are SGDLS and YYNGEE. The ends lost 2 bases at V and 4 bases at J; junction bases unmatched: 2. The CDR3 contains 13 residues. This record comes from a study of T cell responses to AZD1222 COVID-19 vaccine. Overall study: Some second doses came at about 4 weeks and others at about 12 weeks; these were pooled.

Profiling relied on immunoSEQ multiplex PCR, and the TCRdb table lists in-frame clones only, not all of them. Among 100,000 to 150,000 clones listed, 87% were seen once. The chain links TRBV9 to TRBJ1-2; the match to TRBD1 covers 7 bases. The TCR was taken from an adult in good health. Sequencing was performed on peripheral blood, taken on day 0 of AZD1222 vaccination. The CDR3: CASSVTGSYGYTF. The CDR3 DNA reads as TGTGCCAGCAGCGTGACAGGGAGCTATGGCTACACCTTC. The full variable domain, rest sourced from reference TRBV9 and TRBJ1-2, is DSGVTQTPKHLITATGQRVTLRCSPRSGDLSVYWYQQSLDQGLQFLIQYYNGEERAKGNILERFSAQQFPDLHSELNLSSLELGDSALYFCASSVTGSYGYTFGSGTRLTVV.